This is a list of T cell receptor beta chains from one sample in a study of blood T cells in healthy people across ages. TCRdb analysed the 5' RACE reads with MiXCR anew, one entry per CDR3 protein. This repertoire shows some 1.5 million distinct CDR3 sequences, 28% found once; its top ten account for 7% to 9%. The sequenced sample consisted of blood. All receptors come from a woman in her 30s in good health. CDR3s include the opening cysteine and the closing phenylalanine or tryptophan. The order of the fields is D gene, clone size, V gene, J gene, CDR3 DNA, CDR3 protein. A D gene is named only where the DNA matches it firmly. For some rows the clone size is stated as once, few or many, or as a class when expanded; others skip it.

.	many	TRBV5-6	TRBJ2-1	TGTGCCAGCAGTTTAGGCCCCCCAAATGAGCAGTTCTTC	CASSLGPPNEQFF
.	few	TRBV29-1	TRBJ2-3	TGCAGCGTTGAACAAACAGATACGCAGTATTTT	CSVEQTDTQYF
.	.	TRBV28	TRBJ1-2	TGTGCCAGCAGTCTCCAAGGGCGTCCCTGGGACTATGGCTACACCTTC	CASSLQGRPWDYGYTF
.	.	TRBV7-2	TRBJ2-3	TGTGCCAGCAGCTTAGGGCAGGGGTTTAGCACAGATACGCAGTATTTT	CASSLGQGFSTDTQYF
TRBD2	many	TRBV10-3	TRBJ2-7	TGTGCCATCAGCCCGGGACTAGCGGGGGTATACGAGCAGTACTTC	CAISPGLAGVYEQYF
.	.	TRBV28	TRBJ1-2	TGTGCCAGCAGTTACCCTACTACATATGGCTACACCTTC	CASSYPTTYGYTF
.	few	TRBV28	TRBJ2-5	TGTGCCAGCAGTCCGGACTCGATACAAGAGACCCAGTACTTC	CASSPDSIQETQYF
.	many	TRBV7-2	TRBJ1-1	TGTGCCAGCAGCTTAGACCGCAGGGTCGACACTGAAGCTTTCTTT	CASSLDRRVDTEAFF
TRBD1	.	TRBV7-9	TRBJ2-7	TGTGCCAGCAGCACCCGACAGGGCAGCGGACACGAGCAGTACTTC	CASSTRQGSGHEQYF
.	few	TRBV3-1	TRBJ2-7	TGTGCCAGCAGCCCAATAGGGGGACATTCGCAGTACTTC	CASSPIGGHSQYF
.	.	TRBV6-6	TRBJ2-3	TGTGCCAGCAGTTACGGTGGCAGAAACACAGATACGCAGTATTTT	CASSYGGRNTDTQYF
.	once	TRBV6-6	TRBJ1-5	TGTGCCAGCACTTCCCAGTGGGTCGGGAATCAGCCCCAGCATTTT	CASTSQWVGNQPQHF
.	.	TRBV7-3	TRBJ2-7	TGTGCCAGCAGCCCCCAGGCCCCCCCCCTGGACCGAGCTAACTACGAGCAGTACTTC	CASSPQAPPLDRANYEQYF
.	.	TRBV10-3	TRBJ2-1	TGTGCCACCAGCCGAACGGTCAATGAGCAGTTCTTC	CATSRTVNEQFF
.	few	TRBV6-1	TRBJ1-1	TGTGCCAGCAGTGAAGCCTTAGGTGGAGCGTTTGGGAACACTGAAGCTTTCTTT	CASSEALGGAFGNTEAFF
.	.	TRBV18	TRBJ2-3	TGTGCCAGCTCACCCCAGGGACTGACAGATACGCAGTATTTT	CASSPQGLTDTQYF
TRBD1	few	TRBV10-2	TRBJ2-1	TGCGCCAGCGCGGACAGGAAAGGCTCCTACAATGAGCAGTTCTTC	CASADRKGSYNEQFF
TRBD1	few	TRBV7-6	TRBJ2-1	TGTGCCAGCAGCTCGCACTCAGTGGGACAGCAGCAGTTCTTC	CASSSHSVGQQQFF
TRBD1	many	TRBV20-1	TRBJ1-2	TGCAGTGTACTTAAGACAGGGAGGAACTATGGCTACACCTTC	CSVLKTGRNYGYTF
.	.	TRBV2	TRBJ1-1	TGTGCCGGCTCGGGAGGGCGAGGGAGGACTGAAGCTTTCTTT	CAGSGGRGRTEAFF
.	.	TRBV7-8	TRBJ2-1	TGTGCCAGCAGCACGATAGGGGGGGGCGAGCAGTTCTTC	CASSTIGGGEQFF
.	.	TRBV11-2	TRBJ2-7	TGTGCCAGCAGCTTAGGTAGTGGCCTAGCCTACGAGCAGTACTTC	CASSLGSGLAYEQYF
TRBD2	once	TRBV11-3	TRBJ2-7	TGTGCCAGCAGCTTACGTAGCGGGGGGGCCACCGAGCAGTACTTC	CASSLRSGGATEQYF
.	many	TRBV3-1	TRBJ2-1	TGTGCCAGCAGCCAAGGTTCTAGCGAGCAGTTCTTC	CASSQGSSEQFF
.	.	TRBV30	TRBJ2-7	TGTGCCTGGAGTAGGGGAGATTACGAGCAGTACTTC	CAWSRGDYEQYF
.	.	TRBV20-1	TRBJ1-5	TGCAGTGCTAGAGAGCTCAGGGTAGGTCAGCCCCAGCATTTT	CSARELRVGQPQHF
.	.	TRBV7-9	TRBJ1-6	TGTGCCAGCAGCTTACCCGGGGGGGACGATTCACCCCTCCACTTT	CASSLPGGDDSPLHF
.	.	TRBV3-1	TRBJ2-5	TGTGCCAGCAGCCAGGGGGCCGGTCGTAGCCAGTACTTC	CASSQGAGRSQYF
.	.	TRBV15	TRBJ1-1	TGTGCCACCAGCAGAGAGAGAGAAAGAACTGAAGCTTTCTTT	CATSRERERTEAFF
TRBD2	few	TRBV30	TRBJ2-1	TGTGCCTGGAGACTCGGGGGGGCAACCGCTGAGCAGTTCTTC	CAWRLGGATAEQFF
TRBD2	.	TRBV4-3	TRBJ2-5	TGCGCCAGCAGCCAAGTTAGCGGGGGGCAAGAGACCCAGTACTTC	CASSQVSGGQETQYF
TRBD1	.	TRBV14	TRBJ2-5	TGTGCCAGCAGCCCCCCCGGGACAGGGAGGGAGACCCAGTACTTC	CASSPPGTGRETQYF
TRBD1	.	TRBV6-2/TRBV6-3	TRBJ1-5	TGTGCCAGCAGTAAACAGGGGGAGTGGAATCAGCCCCAGCATTTT	CASSKQGEWNQPQHF
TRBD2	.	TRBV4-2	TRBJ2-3	TGTGCCAGCAGCCAAGAGATAGCGGGAGGGCGGGATACGCAGTATTTT	CASSQEIAGGRDTQYF
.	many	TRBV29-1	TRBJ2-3	TGCAGCGTTCCCCCCGGGGGCGGCTTCCCAGATACGCAGTATTTT	CSVPPGGGFPDTQYF
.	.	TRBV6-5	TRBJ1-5	TGTGCCAGCAGTTACTCATGGGGGGCTAATCAGCCCCAGCATTTT	CASSYSWGANQPQHF
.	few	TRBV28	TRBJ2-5	TGTGCCAGCAGAGCTACCCGGGGAGAGACCCAGTACTTC	CASRATRGETQYF